This T cell receptor beta chain was identified during a study of blood T cell repertoires in COVID-19 (dated by TCRdb to the early 2020s). Concerning the study at large: The collaborator samples originated in the United States, Italy and Spain and spanned the acute and convalescent phases of COVID-19. The material from the prospective study consisted of cDNA or gDNA derived from T cells, B-cell-depleted T cells, or PBMCs. The dataset comprised deeply sampled blood TCRbeta repertoires from subjects exposed to, actively infected with, or recovered from COVID-19. The repertoires were released in a freely available public database intended as a resource for research on the immune response to SARS-CoV-2. Samples were obtained from the ongoing ImmuneRACE study (first 160 participants) and from 1,254 subjects provided by 6 global collaborators. A de-identified subject ID, COVID-19 status, age in years and sex were almost always included in the sample metadata. Where available, HLA class I and class II types were obtained from metadata supplied by the sample provider rather than from assay-based typing.

Summary of the overall study and its limitations: The amount of clinical and demographic metadata varied by source and participant and was provided uncurated.

The immunoSEQ Assay, a bias-controlled multiplex PCR, was used to amplify TCRbeta CDR3 regions from genomic DNA. As for the authors' bioinformatics: The number of nucleated cells in each sample was estimated from the amplification of reference gene primers within the assay. To quantify the absolute abundance of each unique TCRbeta CDR3 rearrangement, sequence reads were collapsed and filtered. For each sample, productive Simpson clonality was calculated as the square root of Simpson's diversity index across productive rearrangements. TCRdb re-hosts the immuneACCESS table, in-frame sequences only. Its copies lack some clones; in the studies checked, an unresolved V gene accounts for under half of them, and the cause for the rest is not known. V, J and clone size are those of that table, while D and trimming were read from the DNA. The sample has 130,000 to 150,000 clones on record, 82% of them singletons. The ten top clones hold roughly 15% of the sample.

Looking up the germline V gene (reference sequence) yields CDR1 MNHEY and CDR2 SMNVEV. From its cysteine to its phenylalanine, the CDR3 spans 15 amino acids. Only the CDR3 part of the read is kept: 45 bases, read in frame from the first base. For this chain, trimming is 3 bases at the V end and 8 bases at the J end, and the number of junction bases without a gene match is 8. Collaborating institutions collected whole blood in K2EDTA tubes following their own protocols. For TCRbeta analysis, collaborators shipped samples as frozen whole blood, isolated PBMCs, or DNA extracted from either of those sample types. This clone was picked up a small number of times. The antigen it recognizes is unknown. No base quality information exists; no much larger clone differs at one position.

The source is a human donor with acute or convalescent COVID-19. The donor label of this sample is uncertain. The rearranged chain carries TRBV27 and TRBJ2-1, with 9 bases matching TRBD2. Source material: peripheral blood. The nucleotide sequence is given as TGTGCCAGCAGTTTGGAGCGGGGGGCCTTGGATGAGCAGTTCTTC. It codes for CASSLERGALDEQFF.